This T cell receptor (beta chain) was found in a study of CD8 T cells in ankylosing spondylitis. Points from the study as a whole: Relatively rare in peripheral blood, disease-linked clones were also CD8+. Seemingly characteristic of ankylosing spondylitis blood was a TCR beta motif consisting of about 8 highly homologous variants. Disease-linked clones reportedly concentrated significantly in matched ankylosing spondylitis synovial fluid.

Using quantitative 5'-RACE with molecular barcodes, the authors made TCR beta libraries. TCRdb called the 5' RACE reads again in MiXCR, with one record for every CDR3 protein. The table includes a few hundred thousand distinct CDR3 sequences, approximately 8% detected once. As for this clonotype: The antigen is unknown.

The clonotype was recovered from a male donor with ankylosing spondylitis. Sequenced input: blood, either unsorted or a sorted T cell fraction (not recorded which).

CDR3 nucleotide sequence: TGTGCCAGCAGTCCTCAGGGAGGCGGGCAGCCCCAGCATTTT. Translation gives CASSPQGGGQPQHF. V gene TRBV12-3 or TRBV12-4 combines with J gene TRBJ1-5; possible D gene TRBD1, 5 bases. The CDR3 extends over 14 amino acids. The ends were cut back, 5 bases at V and 7 bases at J, with 15 bases in the middle.